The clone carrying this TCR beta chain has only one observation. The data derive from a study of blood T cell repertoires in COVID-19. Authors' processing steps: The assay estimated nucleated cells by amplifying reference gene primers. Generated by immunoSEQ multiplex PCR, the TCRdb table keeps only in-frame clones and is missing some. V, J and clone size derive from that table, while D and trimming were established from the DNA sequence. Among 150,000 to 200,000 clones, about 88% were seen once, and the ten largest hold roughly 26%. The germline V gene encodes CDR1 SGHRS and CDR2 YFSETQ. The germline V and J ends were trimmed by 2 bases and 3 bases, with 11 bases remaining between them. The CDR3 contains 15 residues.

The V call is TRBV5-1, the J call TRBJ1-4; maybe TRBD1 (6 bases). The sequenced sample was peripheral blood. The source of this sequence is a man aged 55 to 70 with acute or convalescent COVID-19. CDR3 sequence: CASSLTGLSNEKLFF. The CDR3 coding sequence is TGCGCCAGCAGCTTAACAGGGCTCTCTAATGAAAAACTGTTTTTT.